These 23 T cell receptor beta chains were sequenced from one sample in a study of T cells in Graves' hyperthyroidism and ophthalmopathy. TCR beta CDR3 sequences were amplified from RNA transcripts. When the TCR CDR3 underwent first-round RT-PCR, the HTBI primer set was used. MiXCR, run by TCRdb on the multiplex PCR reads, gives a single entry per CDR3 protein. The repertoire has around 300,000 distinct CDR3 sequences, roughly 13% of them found once; the top ten carry 34%. Sequences were obtained from blood. These TCRs come from a woman aged 40 to 50 with Graves' ophthalmopathy.

This clonotype was recorded many times. V gene TRBV20-1 combines with J gene TRBJ2-1; the D is unclear. Germline V gene data show CDR1 as DFQATT and CDR2 as SNEGSKA (reference sequence). CDR3 size: 13 residues. With 3 bases removed from V and 4 bases from J, the gap between germline ends came to 10 bases. DNA of the CDR3: TGCAGTGCTAGGGGAACGGTATACAATGAGCAGTTCTTC. Translation: CSARGTVYNEQFF.

This clonotype occurred many times. V is TRBV25-1 and J is TRBJ1-2; no firm D call. CDR3 length equals 11 residues. V shed 6 bases and J shed 9 bases, with 11 bases lying between them. Germline V gives CDR1 MGHDK, CDR2 SYGVNS. This chain's CDR3 is CASSRLKSYTF. In DNA form, the CDR3 reads TGTGCCAGCAGCCGACTAAAAAGCTACACCTTC.

This clonotype showed up just a few times. The chain has TRBV5-6 and TRBJ2-1; unclear D gene. Germline V gene lookup returns CDR1 SGHDT and CDR2 YYEEEE. Trimming stripped 1 base from V and 10 bases from J, with 15 bases between. This CDR3 comprises 14 residues. CDR3 nucleotides: TGTGCCAGCAGCTTGAGCCCAAGGCCTCGCGAGCAGTTCTTC. Translated: CASSLSPRPREQFF.

This clonotype showed up just a few times. V gene TRBV20-1 combines with J gene TRBJ2-7, with 16 bases lining up with TRBD2. This CDR3 is 15 amino acids long. Looked up from germline, CDR1 is DFQATT and CDR2 is SNEGSKA (reference sequence). After removal of 6 bases from V and 5 bases from J, the junction contained 7 bases not matched to a gene. CDR3 nucleotide sequence: TGCAGTGCAGATGGGACTAGCGGGAGGGTAAACGAGCAGTACTTC. Amino acid sequence: CSADGTSGRVNEQYF.

This clonotype turned up a few times. The V call is TRBV9, the J call TRBJ2-1; TRBD2 agrees at 11 bases. This CDR3 is 17 amino acids long. Germline assignment: CDR1 SGDLS and CDR2 YYNGEE. Losses at the gene ends were 0 bases for V and 6 bases for J; bases not matched to a gene: 8. CDR3 sequence: CASSVDIAGGLGNEQFF. The CDR3 DNA is TGTGCCAGCAGCGTAGATATAGCGGGGGGGCTGGGCAATGAGCAGTTCTTC.

This clonotype was counted many times. The DNA of the CDR3 is TGTGCCAGCAGTTCCCCTCGACAGGGGTACACTGAAGCTTTCTTT. Its translation is CASSSPRQGYTEAFF. J is TRBJ1-1 and V is TRBV28, with 8 bases fitting TRBD1. Unmatched junction bases numbered 7, after V lost 4 bases and J lost 3 bases. This CDR3 has 15 amino acids. Germline V lookup: CDR1 MDHEN, CDR2 SYDVKM.

This clonotype was seen repeatedly, ten times or more. The V and J genes are TRBV7-9 and TRBJ1-2; D not certain. Germline CDR1 reads SEHNR; CDR2 reads FQNEAQ (reference sequence). The CDR3 sequence is 12 residues long. Trimming stripped 3 bases from V and 8 bases from J, with 10 bases between. Here the CDR3 DNA reads TGTGCCAGCAGCTTGACCGGAGGGGGCTACACCTTC. Encoded protein: CASSLTGGGYTF.

In this sample, this clonotype turned up a few times. CDR3 amino acids: CASSEKRQGGNSPLHF. In DNA, the CDR3 is TGTGCCAGCAGTGAGAAACGCCAGGGGGGTAATTCACCCCTCCACTTT. The gene calls are TRBV27 and TRBJ1-6; 7 nucleotides agree with TRBD1. This CDR3 is 16 amino acids long. Germline CDR1 reads MNHEY; CDR2 reads SMNVEV (reference sequence). Trimming took 5 bases from V and 6 from J; bases not matched to a gene: 10.

This clonotype came up many times. Written as DNA, the CDR3 is TGTGCCAGCAGTTTAGGACTAGCGGGAGAACTACAGGAGCAGTTCTTC. Residues: CASSLGLAGELQEQFF. This chain links TRBV28 with TRBJ2-1; TRBD2 agrees at 13 bases. The CDR3 totals 16 residues. Germline assignment: CDR1 MDHEN and CDR2 SYDVKM. Unmatched junction bases numbered 8, after V lost 2 bases and J lost 10 bases.

This clonotype was counted at least ten times. The chain carries TRBV29-1 and TRBJ2-7; either TRBD1 or TRBD2 may supply D (6 bases each). Germline-derived CDR1 and CDR2 are SQVTM and ANQGSEA. CDR3 length equals 16 residues. Between the trimmed V and J ends, which lost 4 bases and 4 bases, there was a span of 23 bases. CDR3 region: CSVGVGGSPQSYEQYF. CDR3 nucleotides: TGCAGCGTTGGGGTGGGGGGCAGCCCCCAGTCTTACGAGCAGTACTTC.

This clonotype has a handful of counts. A much bigger clone sits one base away, suggesting this may be a read error. The J gene is TRBJ2-1, the V gene TRBV20-1; 9 nucleotides agree with TRBD2. The CDR3 runs to 15 residues. In germline, CDR1 is DFQATT, CDR2 SNEGSKA (reference sequence). CDR3 nucleotide sequence: TGCAGTGCGCCGCGCCCGACTAGCGGCTACAATGGGCAGTTCTTC. Protein sequence: CSAPRPTSGYNGQFF.

This rearrangement joins TRBV14 to TRBJ2-1; D gene uncertain. V shed 0 bases and J shed 3 bases, with 18 bases lying between them. Germline V gene sequence: CDR1 SGHDN, CDR2 FVKESK. The CDR3 extends over 18 amino acids. For the CDR3, the DNA is TGTGCCAGCAGCCAAGAGTCCCCTCTGCTTGTAAGCTACAATGAGCAGTTCTTC. Translating it yields CASSQESPLLVSYNEQFF.

This clonotype has at least ten counts. The chain's CDR3 is CSARLLRGTPSLQQYF. In nucleotides, the CDR3 is TGCAGTGCTAGACTCTTACGGGGGACTCCCTCCCTCCAGCAGTACTTC. V and J are TRBV20-1 and TRBJ2-7; perhaps TRBD2 as D (6 bases). This CDR3 region has 16 residues. The germline gives CDR1 DFQATT, CDR2 SNEGSKA (reference sequence). V lost 2 bases, J lost 8 bases, and 25 bases lay in between.

Details on this clonotype: At one end, the junction sequence differs from germline, possibly due to a read error. The chain recombines TRBV5-1 with TRBJ1-1, with 8 bases lining up with TRBD1. The CDR3 length is 15 residues. Germline CDR1 reads SGHRS; CDR2 reads YFSETQ. In nucleotides, the CDR3 is TGCGCCAGCGGCTTGGTGGCAGGGGGCCGAACTGAAGCTTTCTTT. It encodes CASGLVAGGRTEAFF.

Many counts were recorded for this clonotype. The chain combines TRBV28 with TRBJ2-5; 7 nucleotides match TRBD1. J gave up 0 bases and V 6 bases, and 4 bases lay outside the gene matches. There are 14 residues in the CDR3. Germline assignment: CDR1 MDHEN and CDR2 SYDVKM. The CDR3 loop reads CASRVRGYQETQYF. The CDR3 coding sequence is TGTGCCAGCAGGGTCAGGGGGTACCAAGAGACCCAGTACTTC.

The chain employs TRBV10-2 and TRBJ1-1; TRBD1 might be the D (5 bases). Germline CDR1 reads WSHSY; CDR2 reads SAAADI. Trimming stripped 6 bases from V and 1 base from J, with 21 bases between. This CDR3 has 17 residues. CDR3 nucleotide sequence: TGCGCCAGCAGAATGGACACGGGAGTTTCGAGGAACACTGAAGCTTTCTTT. Protein sequence: CASRMDTGVSRNTEAFF.

This clonotype was counted ten times or more. CDR3 sequence reads: CAIERGARDGELFF. CDR3 nucleotide sequence: TGTGCCATCGAGCGGGGAGCGCGGGACGGGGAGCTGTTTTTT. The rearrangement uses TRBV6-2 or TRBV6-3 and TRBJ2-2; 7 bases are a match to TRBD2. This CDR3 is built from 14 residues. After removal of 10 bases from V and 7 bases from J, the junction contained 12 bases not matched to a gene. Germline CDR1 and CDR2: MNHEY and SVGEGT.

The sample holds many counts of this clonotype. This sequence joins TRBV7-2 and TRBJ2-2; D might be TRBD1 or TRBD2, each matching 5 bases. Trimming took 5 bases from V and 3 from J, leaving 16 bases between them. The CDR3 has 16 amino acids. Germline CDR1 reads SGHTA; CDR2 reads FQGNSA. The CDR3 DNA sequence: TGTGCCAGCAGCCGCTATCTCCGGGGCGACACCGGGGAGCTGTTTTTT. Translated: CASSRYLRGDTGELFF.

This clonotype was recorded many times. V and J are TRBV5-1 and TRBJ1-2; 10 bases align to TRBD1. Germline V gene data show CDR1 as SGHRS and CDR2 as YFSETQ. This CDR3 has 15 residues. V lost 4 bases, J lost 4 bases, and 7 bases stayed unmatched. The CDR3 DNA reads TGCGCCAGCAGCGCCGGGACAGGGGTGGTCTATGGCTACACCTTC. Encoded protein: CASSAGTGVVYGYTF.

This clonotype was seen ten or more times. The chain has TRBV6-1 and TRBJ1-5, with 8 bases fitting TRBD1. J gave up 2 bases and V 5 bases, and 2 bases lay outside the gene matches. The germline gives CDR1 MNHNS, CDR2 SASEGT. This CDR3 contains 14 residues. The CDR3 DNA reads TGTGCCAGCAGTATGGACAGGGGCAATCAGCCCCAGCATTTT. This sequence encodes CASSMDRGNQPQHF.

This clonotype has only a few counts. The V and J genes are TRBV20-1 and TRBJ1-2; D perhaps matches TRBD1 (6 bases). V was pared by 6 bases and J by 1 base, with 18 bases between. Germline V gene sequence: CDR1 DFQATT, CDR2 SNEGSKA (reference sequence). This CDR3 contains 15 residues. The CDR3 DNA sequence: TGCAGTGCCCAGTTGGACAGATTGCTTAACTATGGCTACACCTTC. It codes for CSAQLDRLLNYGYTF.

In its sample, this clonotype was seen many times. The chain couples TRBV28 to TRBJ2-1, with 14 bases lining up with TRBD2. The CDR3 is 14 amino acids. Trimming took 5 bases from V and 9 from J; bases not matched to a gene: 3. CDR1 is MDHEN and CDR2 is SYDVKM in the germline V gene. The CDR3 DNA reads TGTGCCAGCAGTCGGGGACTAGCGGGAGCTGAGCAGTTCTTC. It codes for CASSRGLAGAEQFF. Full variable domain (rest looked up from reference TRBV28 and TRBJ2-1): DVKVTQSSRYLVKRTGEKVFLECVQDMDHENMFWYRQDPGLGLRLIYFSYDVKMKEKGDIPEGYSVSREKKERFSLILESASTNQTSMYLCASSRGLAGAEQFFGPGTRLTVL.

The table lists this clonotype with a few counts. The chain is built from TRBV5-4 and TRBJ2-7, with D possibly being TRBD2 (5 bases). CDR1 is SGHNT, CDR2 YYREEE, per germline (reference sequence). Trimming pared 0 bases from V and 3 bases from J, leaving 10 bases between. This CDR3 has 14 amino acids. The CDR3 coding sequence is TGTGCCAGCAGCTTGGACGGGGAACACTACGAGCAGTACTTC. Residues: CASSLDGEHYEQYF.